This TCR beta chain appears in the sequencing data of a study of blood T cell repertoires in COVID-19. Study at large: In each case, the material was cDNA or gDNA derived from T cells, B-cell-depleted T cells, or PBMCs.

CDR1 SGHNT and CDR2 YENEEA come from the germline V gene. CDR3 length: 13 amino acids. V gave up 3 bases and J gave up 6 bases; unmatched junction bases: 1. The method was immunoSEQ multiplex PCR; TCRdb's version includes in-frame clones alone and lacks a portion of them. Of about 200,000 clones in the sample, around four fifths were seen once. This TCR was sampled from a man aged 55 to 70 with COVID-19, enrolled during active disease. Input material: peripheral blood. The gene calls are TRBV11-3 and TRBJ1-2; 10 bases align to TRBD1. The CDR3 spells CASSLTGGDGYTF. The CDR3 DNA follows: TGTGCCAGCAGCTTGACAGGGGGCGATGGCTACACCTTC.